Described below is a single T cell receptor beta chain sequence and its context. Its antigen is not known. These data are taken from a study of post-analysis software for immune sequencing data. Study overall: Clinical courses comprised relapsing-remitting, secondary progressive and progressive-relapsing multiple sclerosis.

This CDR3 is built from 16 residues. From germline, CDR1 is SEHNR and CDR2 FQNEAQ (reference sequence). The V segment lost 5 bases and the J segment 3 bases; nucleotides outside the gene matches: 11. The TCR beta cDNA libraries contained unique molecular identifiers. The source material, roughly 0.9 to 11 million T cells, gave rise to roughly 500,000 cDNA molecules. One entry per CDR3 protein results from TCRdb running MiXCR on the PCR reads. The sample carries 750,000 to 900,000 distinct CDR3 sequences, around 42% recorded once. General study findings and limits: Comparison of patients with controls showed five TRBV segments more frequent in patients, TRBV5-6, TRBV5-1 and TRBV20-1 among them.

Sequencing input: blood. The TCR comes from a girl aged 5-17 years with multiple sclerosis. The rearrangement links TRBV7-9 to TRBJ2-7, with 9 nucleotides matching TRBD1. The DNA of the CDR3 is TGTGCCAGCAGCCCCACCCCCGGGACAGGGCACTACGAGCAGTACTTC. Its protein is CASSPTPGTGHYEQYF.